This T cell receptor (beta chain) emerged from a study of blood T cell repertoires in COVID-19. Whole-study context: Some COVID-19 samples were acute and others convalescent; all came from the United States, Italy and Spain. Sources were T cells, B-cell-depleted T cells, or PBMCs; the material itself was cDNA or gDNA.

Methods used by the authors: Amplification from reference gene primers served as the basis for estimated nucleated cell counts. Sequencing used immunoSEQ multiplex PCR; TCRdb keeps in-frame clones, though not all of them. Clone size and the V and J calls come from that table; the DNA yielded D and trimming. The data show about 270,000 clones, roughly 89% seen once. The V and J ends lost 6 bases and 1 base respectively, with 12 bases between them. The CDR3 totals 15 residues. In germline, CDR1 is MNHEY, CDR2 SMNVEV (reference sequence). Sequencing was carried out using peripheral blood. The chain is built from TRBV27 and TRBJ2-2; D perhaps matches TRBD1 (6 bases). This TCR derives from a man aged 45-65 years with acute or convalescent COVID-19. CDR3 residues: CASSPGVGNTGELFF. CDR3 coding DNA: TGTGCCAGCAGCCCAGGGGTTGGGAACACCGGGGAGCTGTTTTTT.